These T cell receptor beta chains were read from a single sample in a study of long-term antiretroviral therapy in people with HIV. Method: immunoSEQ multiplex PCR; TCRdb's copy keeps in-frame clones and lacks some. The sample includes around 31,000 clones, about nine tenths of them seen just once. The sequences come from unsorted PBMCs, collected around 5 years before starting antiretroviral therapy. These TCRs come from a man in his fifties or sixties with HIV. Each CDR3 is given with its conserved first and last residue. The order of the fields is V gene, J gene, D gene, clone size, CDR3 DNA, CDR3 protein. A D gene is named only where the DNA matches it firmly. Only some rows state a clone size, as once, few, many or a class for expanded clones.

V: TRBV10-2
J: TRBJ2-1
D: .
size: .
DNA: TGCGCCAGCAGCCCCCACTTAAGCCAAGAGCAGTTCTTC
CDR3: CASSPHLSQEQFF

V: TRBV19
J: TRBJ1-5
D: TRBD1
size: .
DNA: TGTGCCAGTACCTCAACCGGGACAGGGAAGCAGCCCCAGCATTTT
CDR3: CASTSTGTGKQPQHF

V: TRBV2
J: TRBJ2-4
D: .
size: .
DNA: TGTGCCAGCAGTGAACCCCAGGAGGAGGACATTCAGTACTTC
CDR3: CASSEPQEEDIQYF

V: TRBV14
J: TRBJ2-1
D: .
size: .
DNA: TGTGCCAGCAGCCAACGAAGACCGGACAGACGCTCCTACAATGAGCAGTTCTTC
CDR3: CASSQRRPDRRSYNEQFF

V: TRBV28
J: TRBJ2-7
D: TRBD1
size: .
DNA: TGTGCCAGCAGCCGGGGACAGGAAAGCTCCTACGAGCAGTACTTC
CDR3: CASSRGQESSYEQYF

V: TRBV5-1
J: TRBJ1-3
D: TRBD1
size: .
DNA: TGCGCCAGCAGCTTGGGAGGGGGCCCAGGCTCTGGAAACACCATATATTTT
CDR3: CASSLGGGPGSGNTIYF

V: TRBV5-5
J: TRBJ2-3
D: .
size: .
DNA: TGTGCCAGCAGCTTGGTCTTAACAGATACGCAGTATTTT
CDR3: CASSLVLTDTQYF

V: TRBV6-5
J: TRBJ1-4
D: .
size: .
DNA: TGTGCCAGCAGTGCCGGTCCAGGCGTAGGTGAAAAACTGTTTTTT
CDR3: CASSAGPGVGEKLFF

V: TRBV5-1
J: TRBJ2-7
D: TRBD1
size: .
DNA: TGCGCCAGCAGCCCTCCCGGGACAGGAGACGTTAAGCAGTACTTC
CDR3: CASSPPGTGDVKQYF

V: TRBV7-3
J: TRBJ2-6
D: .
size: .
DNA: TGTGCCAGCAGCTTAAAGGGAGCCCGGGGGGCTAGGGCCAACGTCCTGACTTTC
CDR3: CASSLKGARGARANVLTF

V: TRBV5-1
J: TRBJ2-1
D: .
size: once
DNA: TGCGCCAGCACCCGCCCCGGGAATGAGCAGTTCTTC
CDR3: CASTRPGNEQFF

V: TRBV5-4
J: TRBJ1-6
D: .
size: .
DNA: TGTGCCAGCAGCTTGACAGGCAATAATTCACCCCTCCACTTT
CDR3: CASSLTGNNSPLHF

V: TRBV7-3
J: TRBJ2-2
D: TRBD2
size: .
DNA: TGTGCCAGCAGCCCCGGACTAGCGGTTACCGGGGAGCTGTTTTTT
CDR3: CASSPGLAVTGELFF

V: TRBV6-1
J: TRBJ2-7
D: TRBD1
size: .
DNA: TGTGCCAGCAGTGCCTCCGGGACAGGGTCCTACGAGCAGTACTTC
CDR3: CASSASGTGSYEQYF

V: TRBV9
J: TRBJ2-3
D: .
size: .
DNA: TGTGCCAGCAGTGGCTTATCTTCCATCACAGATACGCAGTATTTT
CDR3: CASSGLSSITDTQYF

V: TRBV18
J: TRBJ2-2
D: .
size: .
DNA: TGTGCCAGCTCACAGGGGAACACCGGGGAGCTGTTTTTT
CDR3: CASSQGNTGELFF

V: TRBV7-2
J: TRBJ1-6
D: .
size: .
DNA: TGTGCCAGCAGCCCGATAGGTCGGGGTGAGGGTTCACCCCTCCACTTT
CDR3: CASSPIGRGEGSPLHF

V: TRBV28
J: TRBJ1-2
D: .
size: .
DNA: TGTGCCAGCACGAACGACGGGACCGGGGGTGGCTACACCTTC
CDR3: CASTNDGTGGGYTF

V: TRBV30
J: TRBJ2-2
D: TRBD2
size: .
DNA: TGTGCCTGGGGAGCGGGGCTAGCGGTCGCTGGGGAGCTGTTTTTT
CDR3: CAWGAGLAVAGELFF

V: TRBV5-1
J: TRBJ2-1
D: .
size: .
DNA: TGCGCCAGCATCGAGGACAGTGGGGCTATCAATGAGCAGTTCTTC
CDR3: CASIEDSGAINEQFF

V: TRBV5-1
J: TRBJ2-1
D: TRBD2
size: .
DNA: TGCGCCAGCAGCTCGAGCGGGGGGACCTACAATGAGCAGTTCTTC
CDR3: CASSSSGGTYNEQFF

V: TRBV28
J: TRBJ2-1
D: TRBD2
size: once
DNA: TGTGCCAGCAGTCCGTTACTAGCGGCCGATGACTACAATGAGCAGTTCTTC
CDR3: CASSPLLAADDYNEQFF

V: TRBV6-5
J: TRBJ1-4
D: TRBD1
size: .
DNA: TGTGCCAGCAGGTCCACAGGGGTTGTTGAAAAACTGTTTTTT
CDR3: CASRSTGVVEKLFF

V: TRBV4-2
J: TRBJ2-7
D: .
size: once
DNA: TGTGCCAGCAGCCAAGGTACCCTGGATTACTACGAGCAGTACTTC
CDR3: CASSQGTLDYYEQYF

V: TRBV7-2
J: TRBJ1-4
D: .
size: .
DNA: TGTGCCAGCAGCTTGGACCGACCTTCAGCTAATGAAAAACTGTTTTTT
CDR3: CASSLDRPSANEKLFF

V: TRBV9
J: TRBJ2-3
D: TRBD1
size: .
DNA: TGTGCCAGCAGCGTATGGGCAGGGGGCGCAGATACGCAGTATTTT
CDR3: CASSVWAGGADTQYF

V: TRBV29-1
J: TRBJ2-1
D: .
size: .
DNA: TGCAGCGCGGGTGACGCAGGAACCTACAATGAGCAGTTCTTC
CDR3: CSAGDAGTYNEQFF

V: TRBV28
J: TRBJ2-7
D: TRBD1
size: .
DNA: TGTGCCAGCCGGACAGGGTTGTACGAGCAGTACTTC
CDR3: CASRTGLYEQYF

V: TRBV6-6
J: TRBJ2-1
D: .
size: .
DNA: TGTGCCAGCAGCAGAATGGGCGACAATGAGCAGTTCTTC
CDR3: CASSRMGDNEQFF

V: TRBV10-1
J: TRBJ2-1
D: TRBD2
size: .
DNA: TGCGCCAGCAGCGCGACTAGCGGGGACTACAATGAGCAGTTCTTC
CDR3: CASSATSGDYNEQFF

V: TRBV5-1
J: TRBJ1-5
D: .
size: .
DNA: TGCGCCAGCAGCTTGGAGCCCCAGGGTCTAGGTCAGCCCCAGCATTTT
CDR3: CASSLEPQGLGQPQHF

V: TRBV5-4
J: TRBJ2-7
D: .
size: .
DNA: TGTGCCAGCAGCTTGGAGAGGAGCTCCTACGAGCAGTACTTC
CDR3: CASSLERSSYEQYF

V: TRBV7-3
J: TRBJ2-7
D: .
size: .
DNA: TGTGCCAGCAGCTCCCCGGCCCTCTCGGGCTCCTACGAGCAGTACTTC
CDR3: CASSSPALSGSYEQYF

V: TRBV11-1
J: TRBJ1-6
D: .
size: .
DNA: TGTGCCAGCAGCTTAAGACAGAGCTCCTATAATTCACCCCTCCACTTT
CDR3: CASSLRQSSYNSPLHF

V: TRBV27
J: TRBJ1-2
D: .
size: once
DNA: TGTGCCAGCAGGGGAAGGTGGGTTAACTATGGCTACACCTTC
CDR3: CASRGRWVNYGYTF

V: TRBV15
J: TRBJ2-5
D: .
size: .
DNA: TGTGCCACCAGCAGAGACCCTCAGGGAAAGGAGACCCAGTACTTC
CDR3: CATSRDPQGKETQYF

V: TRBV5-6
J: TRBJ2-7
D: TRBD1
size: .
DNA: TGTGCCAGCAGCGGAACAGGGGTAGCCTACGAGCAGTACTTC
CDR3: CASSGTGVAYEQYF

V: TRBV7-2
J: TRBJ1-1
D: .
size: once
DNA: TGTGCCAGCACGGAGGATGGATACACTGAAGCTTTCTTT
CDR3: CASTEDGYTEAFF

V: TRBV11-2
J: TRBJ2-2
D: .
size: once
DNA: TGTGCCAGCAGCTCATTGACCAACAGAAAGAACACCGGGGAGCTGTTTTTT
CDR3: CASSSLTNRKNTGELFF

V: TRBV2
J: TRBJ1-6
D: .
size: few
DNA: TGTGCCAGCAGCCGACTGGGACTTGATAATTCACCCCTCCACTTT
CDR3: CASSRLGLDNSPLHF

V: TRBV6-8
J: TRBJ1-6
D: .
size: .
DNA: TGTGCCAGCAGTTACAATCCTCCGGGGAGGTCACCCCTCCACTTT
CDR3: CASSYNPPGRSPLHF